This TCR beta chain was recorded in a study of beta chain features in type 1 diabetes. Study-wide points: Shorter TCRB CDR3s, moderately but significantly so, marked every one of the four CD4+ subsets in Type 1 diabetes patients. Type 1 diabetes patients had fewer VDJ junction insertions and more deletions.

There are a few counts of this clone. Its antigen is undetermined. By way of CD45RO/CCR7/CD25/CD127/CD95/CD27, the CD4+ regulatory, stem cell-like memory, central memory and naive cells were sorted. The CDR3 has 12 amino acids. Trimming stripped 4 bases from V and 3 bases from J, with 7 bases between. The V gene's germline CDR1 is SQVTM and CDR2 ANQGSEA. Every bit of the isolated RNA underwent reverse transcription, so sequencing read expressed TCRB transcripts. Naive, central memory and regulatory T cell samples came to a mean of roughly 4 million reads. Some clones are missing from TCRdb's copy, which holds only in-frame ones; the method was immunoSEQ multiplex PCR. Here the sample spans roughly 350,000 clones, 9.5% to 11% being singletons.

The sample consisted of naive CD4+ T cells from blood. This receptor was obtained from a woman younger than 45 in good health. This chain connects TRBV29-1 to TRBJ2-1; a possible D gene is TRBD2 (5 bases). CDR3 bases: TGCAGCGTTGGGACTGGCTACAATGAGCAGTTCTTC. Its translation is CSVGTGYNEQFF.